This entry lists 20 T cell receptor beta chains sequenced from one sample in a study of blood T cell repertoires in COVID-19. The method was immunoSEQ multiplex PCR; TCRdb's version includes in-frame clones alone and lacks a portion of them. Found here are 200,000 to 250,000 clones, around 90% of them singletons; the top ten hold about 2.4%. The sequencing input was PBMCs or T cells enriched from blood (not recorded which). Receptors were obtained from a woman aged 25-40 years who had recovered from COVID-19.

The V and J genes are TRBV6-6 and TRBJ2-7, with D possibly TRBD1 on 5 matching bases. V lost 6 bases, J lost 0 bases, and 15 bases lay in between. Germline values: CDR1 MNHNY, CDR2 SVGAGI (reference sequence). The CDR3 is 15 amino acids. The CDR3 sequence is CASRFTGRLSYEQYF. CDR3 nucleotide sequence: TGTGCCAGCAGGTTTACAGGCCGCCTCTCCTACGAGCAGTACTTC.

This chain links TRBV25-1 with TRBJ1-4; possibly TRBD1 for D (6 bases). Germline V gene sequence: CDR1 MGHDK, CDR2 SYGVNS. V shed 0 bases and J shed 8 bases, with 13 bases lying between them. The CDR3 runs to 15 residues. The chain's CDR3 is CASSEYTGKGEKLFF. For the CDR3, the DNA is TGTGCCAGCAGTGAATACACAGGGAAAGGGGAAAAACTGTTTTTT. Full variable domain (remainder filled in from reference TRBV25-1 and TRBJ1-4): EADIYQTPRYLVIGTGKKITLECSQTMGHDKMYWYQQDPGMELHLIHYSYGVNSTEKGDLSSESTVSRIRTEHFPLTLESARPSHTSQYLCASSEYTGKGEKLFFGSGTQLSVL.

DNA of the CDR3: TGTGCCAGCAGTGCGACAGGGAACAATCAGCCCCAGCATTTT. Translating it yields CASSATGNNQPQHF. The V call is TRBV25-1, the J call TRBJ1-5, with 7 bases lining up with TRBD1. The germline V gene encodes CDR1 MGHDK and CDR2 SYGVNS. V shed 4 bases and J 3 bases; nucleotides not matched to a gene: 3. The CDR3 consists of 14 residues.

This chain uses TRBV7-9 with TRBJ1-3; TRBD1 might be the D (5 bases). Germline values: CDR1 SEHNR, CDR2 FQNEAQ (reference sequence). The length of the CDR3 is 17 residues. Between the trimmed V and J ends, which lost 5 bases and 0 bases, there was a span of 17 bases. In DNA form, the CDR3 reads TGTGCCAGCAGCCCCTCTATGGGACTTCGCTCTGGAAACACCATATATTTT. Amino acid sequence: CASSPSMGLRSGNTIYF.

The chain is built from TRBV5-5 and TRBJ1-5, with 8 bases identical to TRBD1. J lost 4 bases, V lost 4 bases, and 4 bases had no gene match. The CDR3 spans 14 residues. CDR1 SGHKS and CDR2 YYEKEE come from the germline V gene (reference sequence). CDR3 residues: CASSVDRGNQPQHF. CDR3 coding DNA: TGTGCCAGCAGCGTAGACAGGGGAAATCAGCCCCAGCATTTT.

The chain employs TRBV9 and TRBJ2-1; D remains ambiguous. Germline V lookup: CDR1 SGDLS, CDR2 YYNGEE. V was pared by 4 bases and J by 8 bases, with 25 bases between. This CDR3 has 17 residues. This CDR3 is CASSPSLRPPDMDEQFF. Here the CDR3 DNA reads TGTGCCAGCAGCCCTTCATTGCGACCGCCTGACATGGATGAGCAGTTCTTC.

The CDR3 spells CASSAGMNTEAFF. Written as DNA, the CDR3 is TGTGCCAGCAGTGCCGGGATGAACACTGAAGCTTTCTTT. The chain uses TRBV25-1 and TRBJ1-1; D uncertain. The ends were cut back, 4 bases at V and 0 bases at J, with 6 bases in the middle. Germline V gene data show CDR1 as MGHDK and CDR2 as SYGVNS. This CDR3 comprises 13 residues.

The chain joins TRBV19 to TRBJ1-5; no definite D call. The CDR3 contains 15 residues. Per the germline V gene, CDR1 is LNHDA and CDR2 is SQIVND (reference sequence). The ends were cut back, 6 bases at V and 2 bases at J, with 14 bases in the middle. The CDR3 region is CASRDFRSGNQPQHF. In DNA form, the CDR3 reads TGTGCCAGTAGGGACTTTCGGTCTGGCAATCAGCCCCAGCATTTT.

The CDR3 coding sequence is TGTGCCAGTAGTAACCCGGGGGGGGAGCGCTATGGCTACACCTTC. Its protein is CASSNPGGERYGYTF. The V gene is TRBV19, the J gene TRBJ1-2; D is possibly TRBD1 (5 bases). Trimming left V 4 bases short and J 4 bases short, with 16 bases between. Germline lookup yields CDR1 LNHDA and CDR2 SQIVND (reference sequence). This CDR3 contains 15 residues.

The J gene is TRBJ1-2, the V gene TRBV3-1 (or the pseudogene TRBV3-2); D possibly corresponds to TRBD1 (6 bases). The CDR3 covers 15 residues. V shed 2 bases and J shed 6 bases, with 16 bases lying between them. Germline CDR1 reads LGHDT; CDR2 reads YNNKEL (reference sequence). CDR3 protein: CASSQQGMASDGYTF. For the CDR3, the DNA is TGTGCCAGCAGCCAACAGGGGATGGCTTCAGATGGCTACACCTTC.

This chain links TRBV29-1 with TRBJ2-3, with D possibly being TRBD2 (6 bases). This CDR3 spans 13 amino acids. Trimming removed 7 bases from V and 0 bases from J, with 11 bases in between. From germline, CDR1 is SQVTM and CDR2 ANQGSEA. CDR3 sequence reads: CSEGLPSTDTQYF. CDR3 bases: TGCAGCGAGGGACTCCCTAGCACAGATACGCAGTATTTT.

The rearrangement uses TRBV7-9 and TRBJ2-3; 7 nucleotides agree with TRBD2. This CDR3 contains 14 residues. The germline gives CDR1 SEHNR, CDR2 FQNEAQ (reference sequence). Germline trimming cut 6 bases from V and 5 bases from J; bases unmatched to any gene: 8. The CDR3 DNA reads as TGTGCCAGCAGAGACGCGGGGGTGGGAGATACGCAGTATTTT. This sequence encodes CASRDAGVGDTQYF.

The CDR3 DNA reads TGTGCCAGCAGCTTTCGCGGGGTTGGGACCGGGGAGCTGTTTTTT. Amino acid sequence: CASSFRGVGTGELFF. The chain employs TRBV7-3 and TRBJ2-2; a weak D match, TRBD2 (6 bases). The CDR3 spans 15 residues. The germline gives CDR1 SGHTA, CDR2 FQGTGA. With 3 bases removed from V and 5 bases from J, the gap between germline ends came to 13 bases.

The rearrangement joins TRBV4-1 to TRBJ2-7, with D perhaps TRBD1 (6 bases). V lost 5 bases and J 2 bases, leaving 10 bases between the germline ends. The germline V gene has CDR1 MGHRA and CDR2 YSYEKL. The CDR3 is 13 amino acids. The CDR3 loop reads CASSAQGTYEQYF. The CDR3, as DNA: TGCGCCAGCAGCGCTCAGGGGACCTACGAGCAGTACTTC.

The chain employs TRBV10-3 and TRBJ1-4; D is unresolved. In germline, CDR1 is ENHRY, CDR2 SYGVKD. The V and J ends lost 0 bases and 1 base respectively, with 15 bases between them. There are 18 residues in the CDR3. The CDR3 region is CAISESTRRTETNEKLFF. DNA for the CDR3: TGTGCCATCAGTGAGTCGACTAGGAGGACCGAAACTAATGAAAAACTGTTTTTT.

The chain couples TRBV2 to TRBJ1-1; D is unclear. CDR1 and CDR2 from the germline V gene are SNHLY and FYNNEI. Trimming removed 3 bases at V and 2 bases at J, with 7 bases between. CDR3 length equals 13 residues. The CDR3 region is CASSESYNTEAFF. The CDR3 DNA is TGTGCCAGCAGTGAGAGTTATAACACTGAAGCTTTCTTT.

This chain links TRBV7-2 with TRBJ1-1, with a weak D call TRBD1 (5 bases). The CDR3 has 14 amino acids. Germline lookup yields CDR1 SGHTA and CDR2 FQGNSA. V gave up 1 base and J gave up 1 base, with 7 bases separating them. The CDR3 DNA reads TGTGCCAGCAGCTTAGGGGGCGGGAACACTGAAGCTTTCTTT. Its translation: CASSLGGGNTEAFF.

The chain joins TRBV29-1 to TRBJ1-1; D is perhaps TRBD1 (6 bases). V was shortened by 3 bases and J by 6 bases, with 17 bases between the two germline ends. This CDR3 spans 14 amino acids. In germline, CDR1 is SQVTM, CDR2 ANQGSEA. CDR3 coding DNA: TGCAGCGTTGATTGGGGGGCGGGAGACTCTGAAGCTTTCTTT. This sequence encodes CSVDWGAGDSEAFF.

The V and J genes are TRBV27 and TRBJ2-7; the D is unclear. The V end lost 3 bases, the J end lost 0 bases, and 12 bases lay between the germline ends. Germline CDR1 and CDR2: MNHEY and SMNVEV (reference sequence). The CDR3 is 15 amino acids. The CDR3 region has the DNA TGTGCCAGCAGTTTTAAATCAGTAAGCTCCTACGAGCAGTACTTC. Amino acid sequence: CASSFKSVSSYEQYF.

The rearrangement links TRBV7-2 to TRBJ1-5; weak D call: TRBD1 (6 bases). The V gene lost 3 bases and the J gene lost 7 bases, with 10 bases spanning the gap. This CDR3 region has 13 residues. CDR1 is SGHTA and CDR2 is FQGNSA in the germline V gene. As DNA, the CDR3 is TGTGCCAGCAGCTTGGCGGGGGGCCAGCCCCAGCATTTT. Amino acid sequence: CASSLAGGQPQHF.